This T cell receptor beta chain was profiled in a study of cytomegalovirus exposure and HLA in healthy donors (dated by TCRdb to 2015 to 2018). About the investigation overall: A later analysis indicated that the roughly 120 validation repertoires were generated on the platform also employed for the 720 or so repertoires of the first cohort. The study aimed to test whether signatures of past pathogen exposure could be identified by cataloging public T cell receptors. In addition to the first cohort of several hundred subjects, a separate validation cohort of around 110 different subjects was used. To predict cytomegalovirus infection status, the study combined high-throughput TCR immunosequencing, statistical association of individual TCRs with disease status, and machine learning.

Libraries were prepared through the immunoSEQ multiplex PCR assay. As for the original processing: A statistical classification framework was built for diagnosing cytomegalovirus status from the catalog of TCR beta chain sequences. TCRdb obtained this table from immuneACCESS and retained in-frame rearrangements with V and J assigned. These tables miss some clones; where compared with another copy, unresolved V genes account for less than half of the shortfall, and the remainder is unexplained. V and J calls and clone size follow that table, whereas D and trimming were derived from the DNA. The sample table records around 400,000 clones; approximately 90% of these occur just once. Of the sample, approximately 0.86% falls within the top ten clones. As regards this clone: Which antigen it targets is not known. Base qualities are not provided; no much larger clone lies one nucleotide away.

CDR3 length: 19 amino acids, cysteine to phenylalanine. Only the CDR3 DNA is retained, 57 bases long and in frame from the first base. V loses 4 bases at its end and J loses 0 bases; junction bases beyond the gene matches: 17. From the germline V gene (reference sequence), CDR1 is GTSNPN and CDR2 is SVGIG. General findings and caveats noted by the study authors: While some public TCRs were present in many individuals, most TCR sequences turned up only very rarely across donors. It was suggested by the authors that the approach could potentially be generalized to other disease states and immunological phenotypes. A total of roughly 160 TCR beta chains were listed by the study as associated with cytomegalovirus. A few of the identified cytomegalovirus-associated TCR beta chains were confirmed in vitro to be specific for cytomegalovirus antigens. A later analysis lacked HLA typing for the validation cohort, so it scored co-occurrence in that cohort across all 120 repertoires. Subsequent analysis determined that TCRs grouped into clusters in the first cohort also showed a tendency toward co-occurrence across the 90 to 150 validation repertoires, and 94% of cluster scores exceeded 0. The classifier was reported to diagnose cytomegalovirus status with high specificity and sensitivity in both the original and validation cohorts.

Donors formed part of the validation cohort, which comprised 120 or so subjects and was distinct from the first cohort of under 850 subjects. The receptor comes from a woman in her late teens or twenties in good health and CMV-seronegative. The sequence links TRBV30 to TRBJ2-1, with 8 central nucleotides matching TRBD2. The sample was PBMCs. The nucleotides are TGTGCCTGGAAATTAGCTCGGGCTAGCGGGTTTCACTCCTACAATGAGCAGTTCTTC. Translated, it reads CAWKLARASGFHSYNEQFF.